The 7 T cell receptor beta chains in this list originate from one sample, sequenced in a study of identical twins. TCRdb ran MiXCR on the 5' RACE reads and lists one entry per CDR3 protein. Of around 490,000 distinct CDR3 sequences listed, 15% were seen once; the top ten hold roughly 0.42%. A further study also used this sample, focusing on yellow fever vaccine responses in identical twins.

The sample was CD4+ T cells sorted from blood. The receptor set was obtained from a woman between 18 and 29 years old in good health.

The J gene is TRBJ1-6, the V gene TRBV3-1, with unresolved D. V lost 4 bases, J lost 9 bases, and 13 bases lay in between. Germline assignment: CDR1 LGHDT and CDR2 YNNKEL (reference sequence). The length of the CDR3 is 14 residues. The CDR3 nucleotides read TGTGCCAGCAGCCCAACTTTCGGCCGTTCACCCCTCCACTTT. Its protein is CASSPTFGRSPLHF.

The CDR3 coding sequence is TGCGCCAGCAGCCCAGGGCGAATATTAGCGGGGGTAGGGGAGACCCAGTACTTC. This codes for CASSPGRILAGVGETQYF. The chain links TRBV5-1 to TRBJ2-5; 9 bases match TRBD2. CDR3 length: 18 residues. Losses at the gene ends were 4 bases for V and 5 bases for J; bases not matched to a gene: 18. Germline assignment: CDR1 SGHRS and CDR2 YFSETQ.

This clonotype has a handful of counts. V and J are TRBV7-3 and TRBJ2-1; 7 bases align to TRBD2. The germline CDR1 and CDR2 sequences are SGHTA and FQGTGA. Unmatched junction bases numbered 4, after V lost 1 base and J lost 4 bases. This CDR3 has 15 residues. CDR3 loop: CASSLNPSGYNEQFF. Written as DNA, the CDR3 is TGTGCCAGCAGCTTAAACCCTAGCGGATACAATGAGCAGTTCTTC. The full variable domain, with the rest looked up from reference TRBV7-3 and TRBJ2-1, is GAGVSQTPSNKVTEKGKYVELRCDPISGHTALYWYRQSLGQGPEFLIYFQGTGAADDSGLPNDRFFAVRPEGSVSTLKIQRTERGDSAVYLCASSLNPSGYNEQFFGPGTRLTVL.

The chain combines TRBV2 with TRBJ2-5; D could derive from TRBD1 or TRBD2 (6 bases each). Germline CDR1 SNHLY, CDR2 FYNNEI. There are 13 residues in the CDR3. V lost 9 bases, J lost 5 bases, and 16 bases lay in between. Written as DNA, the CDR3 is TGTGCCAGGGGGGCGGGATCCTTGGAGACCCAGTACTTC. This sequence encodes CARGAGSLETQYF.

V and J are TRBV18 and TRBJ2-1; 11 bases are a match to TRBD2. Trimming removed 6 bases from V and 5 bases from J; junction bases left unmatched: 6. Germline V CDR1 and CDR2: KGHSH, LQKENI. The CDR3 is 15 amino acids. The chain's CDR3 is CASSPLAGGHNEQFF. For the CDR3, the DNA is TGTGCCAGCTCCCCGCTAGCGGGAGGACACAATGAGCAGTTCTTC.

The chain is built from TRBV12-3 or TRBV12-4 and TRBJ1-4, with D unclear. The CDR3 spans 14 residues. V was clipped by 2 bases and J by 8 bases, with 12 bases between them. CDR3: CASSLNSPREKLFF. CDR3 nucleotides: TGTGCCAGCAGTTTAAACAGTCCAAGGGAAAAACTGTTTTTT.

At least ten counts were recorded for this clonotype. CDR3 residues: CASSGDGGASPLHF. As DNA, the CDR3 is TGCGCCAGCAGTGGGGACGGAGGTGCTTCACCCCTCCACTTT. V and J are TRBV5-1 and TRBJ1-6, with D possibly matching TRBD1 (5 bases). The CDR3 has 14 amino acids. Trimming pared 5 bases from V and 9 bases from J, leaving 15 bases between. Looked up from germline, CDR1 is SGHRS and CDR2 is YFSETQ.